The 29 T cell receptor beta chains given below trace back to one sample, sequenced in a study of T cell clonotyping in hematopoietic cell transplantation. Time point given: recipient sample about 28 days before transplant, after cytoreduction. The protocol was immunoSEQ multiplex PCR, while the TCRdb copy is restricted to in-frame clones and leaves out a portion. This repertoire shows around 28,000 clones, approximately 86% found once; its top ten account for around 2%. This specimen was peripheral blood mononuclear cells, taken before stem cell transplant. The origin of the receptors is a man aged 35 to 55 with acute myeloid leukemia. Some clones in this sample may be carry-over from other donors' samples.

The rearrangement uses TRBV7-8 and TRBJ2-1, with 8 bases identical to TRBD2. Germline assignment: CDR1 SGHVS and CDR2 FQNEAQ. The V and J ends lost 4 bases and 7 bases, in that order; junction bases with no gene match: 12. The CDR3 totals 16 residues. The CDR3 loop is CASSSGLASARNEQFF. The CDR3 DNA sequence: TGTGCCAGCAGCTCCGGACTAGCCTCCGCCCGGAATGAGCAGTTCTTC.

This sequence joins TRBV5-4 and TRBJ2-7; the D call may be TRBD1 or TRBD2 (5 bases each). Germline CDR1 SGHNT, CDR2 YYREEE (reference sequence). The V gene lost 0 bases and the J gene lost 3 bases, with 13 bases spanning the gap. This CDR3 contains 15 residues. The CDR3 coding sequence is TGTGCCAGCAGCTTGGGCTGGGACGGCTACTACGAGCAGTACTTC. Translating it yields CASSLGWDGYYEQYF.

The V and J genes are TRBV11-3 and TRBJ2-3; D unclear. The V and J ends lost 0 bases and 3 bases respectively, with 1 base between them. Germline V lookup: CDR1 SGHNT, CDR2 YENEEA. This CDR3 is 12 amino acids long. CDR3 sequence reads: CASSLDTDTQYF. The DNA for the CDR3 is TGTGCCAGCAGCTTAGATACAGATACGCAGTATTTT.

V gene TRBV7-2 combines with J gene TRBJ1-2, with 7 bases lining up with TRBD1. The CDR3 contains 14 residues. After removal of 5 bases from V and 0 bases from J, the junction contained 3 bases not matched to a gene. Per the germline V gene, CDR1 is SGHTA and CDR2 is FQGNSA. CDR3 sequence: CASSVDRANYGYTF. The DNA for the CDR3 is TGTGCCAGCAGCGTAGACAGGGCTAACTATGGCTACACCTTC.

The chain carries TRBV6-6 and TRBJ1-1; D not certain. CDR1 is MNHNY and CDR2 is SVGAGI in the germline V gene (reference sequence). V lost 6 bases and J lost 1, with 6 bases in between. The CDR3 has 12 amino acids. In DNA form, the CDR3 reads TGTGCCAGCAGCCAAGGGAACACTGAAGCTTTCTTT. It encodes CASSQGNTEAFF.

The V gene is TRBV11-2, the J gene TRBJ2-2; D unresolved. The CDR3 sequence is 13 residues long. V gave up 5 bases and J gave up 4 bases, with 8 bases separating them. CDR1 and CDR2 (germline): SGHAT, FQNNGV. The chain's CDR3 is CASSPRGTGELFF. The CDR3 DNA reads TGTGCCAGCAGCCCACGTGGCACCGGGGAGCTGTTTTTT.

V is TRBV4-3 and J is TRBJ1-2, with D hard to call. The CDR3 extends over 16 amino acids. Per germline, CDR1 LGHNA and CDR2 YSLEER. Trimming left V 2 bases short and J 0 bases short, with 13 bases between. The CDR3 region has the DNA TGCGCCAGCAGCCAATCGGGGTTTGGAGCTAACTATGGCTACACCTTC. It translates to CASSQSGFGANYGYTF.

The chain links TRBV11-2 to TRBJ2-7, with D perhaps matching TRBD2 (7 bases). The CDR3 runs 15 residues. The V and J ends lost 1 base and 3 bases respectively, with 13 bases between them. Germline-derived CDR1 and CDR2 are SGHAT and FQNNGV. CDR3 protein: CASSLGGASGYEQYF. The CDR3 DNA sequence: TGTGCCAGCAGCTTAGGGGGGGCTAGCGGCTACGAGCAGTACTTC.

The J gene is TRBJ2-7, the V gene TRBV9; 9 nucleotides align to TRBD1. Germline V lookup: CDR1 SGDLS, CDR2 YYNGEE. With 4 bases clipped from V and 3 bases from J, the junction kept 11 bases outside the gene matches. The CDR3 is 16 amino acids. The CDR3 coding sequence is TGTGCCAGCAGCCCTAAGGACAGGGGTCCCGACTACGAGCAGTACTTC. Translated: CASSPKDRGPDYEQYF.

This clone has only a few counts. This chain uses TRBV10-3 with TRBJ1-1, with a tentative D call TRBD1 (5 bases). The CDR3 spans 14 residues. V was pared by 3 bases and J by 0 bases, with 8 bases between. In germline, CDR1 is ENHRY, CDR2 SYGVKD. The CDR3 DNA is TGTGCCATCAGTGATCCAGGGCTGAACACTGAAGCTTTCTTT. This sequence encodes CAISDPGLNTEAFF.

In its sample, this clone was seen once. The CDR3 loop is CAISEWGPYGYTF. CDR3 DNA sequence: TGTGCCATCAGTGAGTGGGGACCCTATGGCTACACCTTC. This chain joins TRBV10-3 and TRBJ1-2; TRBD1 might be the D (5 bases). V shed 1 base and J shed 4 bases, with 7 bases lying between them. Germline V gene data show CDR1 as ENHRY and CDR2 as SYGVKD. CDR3 length equals 13 residues.

The genes are TRBV5-1 and TRBJ1-6, with D possibly being TRBD1 (6 bases). The length of the CDR3 is 17 residues. Trimming took off 4 bases at V and 0 bases at J, with 14 bases between the two ends. Germline V gives CDR1 SGHRS, CDR2 YFSETQ. The CDR3 region is CASSPDRSSSYNSPLHF. The CDR3 nucleotides are TGCGCCAGCAGCCCTGACAGGTCGAGCTCCTATAATTCACCCCTCCACTTT.

CDR3 region: CASSVRVGYEQYF. The CDR3 DNA sequence: TGCGCCAGCAGCGTGAGGGTCGGGTACGAGCAGTACTTC. This rearrangement joins TRBV5-1 to TRBJ2-7; D may be TRBD2 (5 bases). This CDR3 has 13 amino acids. Looked up from germline, CDR1 is SGHRS and CDR2 is YFSETQ. Trimming took 4 bases from V and 4 from J, leaving 12 bases between them.

The rearrangement joins TRBV6-5 to TRBJ2-7; D may correspond to TRBD1 or TRBD2 (5 bases each). The CDR3 loop spans 15 amino acids. CDR1 and CDR2 (germline): MNHEY, SVGAGI. V gave up 8 bases and J gave up 3 bases, with 20 bases separating them. The CDR3 DNA reads as TGTGCCAGCTCCATCGGCTCTCAGGGAGTCTACGAGCAGTACTTC. Its translation: CASSIGSQGVYEQYF.

The chain is built from TRBV7-9 and TRBJ2-7; weak D call: TRBD2 (5 bases). V lost 5 bases and J 6 bases, leaving 11 bases between the germline ends. The germline gives CDR1 SEHNR, CDR2 FQNEAQ (reference sequence). The CDR3 contains 12 residues. The CDR3 is CASSLRAGEQYF. In DNA form, the CDR3 reads TGTGCCAGCAGCCTCCGCGCGGGCGAGCAGTACTTC.

The chain recombines TRBV7-3 with TRBJ2-3; D gene uncertain. Trimming cost V 1 base and J 6 bases, with 8 bases left between them. This CDR3 has 13 amino acids. In germline, CDR1 is SGHTA, CDR2 FQGTGA. CDR3 DNA sequence: TGTGCCAGCAGCTTAAATTTCGGGGATACGCAGTATTTT. This sequence encodes CASSLNFGDTQYF.

The chain combines TRBV5-1 with TRBJ2-6; possibly TRBD2 for D (5 bases). Trimming shortened V by 7 bases and J by 0 bases, and 11 bases separated the two germline ends. Looked up from germline, CDR1 is SGHRS and CDR2 is YFSETQ. CDR3 length equals 15 residues. CDR3 region: CASEVGGSGANVLTF. The CDR3 DNA is TGCGCCAGCGAAGTTGGAGGCTCTGGGGCCAACGTCCTGACTTTC.

This clone was observed a few times. The chain couples TRBV11-3 to TRBJ2-2, with 10 bases aligning to TRBD2. V shed 4 bases, J shed 5 bases, and the junction held 4 bases outside the gene matches. Looked up from germline, CDR1 is SGHNT and CDR2 is YENEEA. This CDR3 region has 15 residues. DNA of the CDR3: TGTGCCAGCAGCTCCCTAGCGGGAGCAACCGGGGAGCTGTTTTTT. Residues: CASSSLAGATGELFF.

The rearrangement uses TRBV5-4 and TRBJ2-1; D is undetermined. Per the germline V gene, CDR1 is SGHNT and CDR2 is YYREEE (reference sequence). The CDR3 totals 15 residues. Trimming cost V 0 bases and J 0 bases, with 7 bases left between them. The CDR3 spells CASSLDLLSYNEQFF. As DNA, the CDR3 is TGTGCCAGCAGCTTGGATCTACTCTCCTACAATGAGCAGTTCTTC. Looking up the rest from reference TRBV5-4 and TRBJ2-1 gives the full variable domain: ETGVTQSPTHLIKTRGQQVTLRCSSQSGHNTVSWYQQALGQGPQFIFQYYREEENGRGNFPPRFSGLQFPNYSSELNVNALELDDSALYLCASSLDLLSYNEQFFGPGTRLTVL.

The V and J genes are TRBV7-9 and TRBJ2-1; 14 positions agree with TRBD2. This CDR3 comprises 16 residues. J gave up 7 bases and V 3 bases, and 5 bases lay outside the gene matches. Germline-derived CDR1 and CDR2 are SEHNR and FQNEAQ (reference sequence). This CDR3 reads CASSFPGLAGVNEQFF. CDR3 nucleotide sequence: TGTGCCAGCAGCTTCCCGGGACTAGCGGGAGTAAATGAGCAGTTCTTC. Full variable domain (remainder filled in from reference TRBV7-9 and TRBJ2-1): DTGVSQNPRHKITKRGQNVTFRCDPISEHNRLYWYRQTLGQGPEFLTYFQNEAQLEKSRLLSDRFSAERPKGSFSTLEIQRTEQGDSAMYLCASSFPGLAGVNEQFFGPGTRLTVL.

CDR3 DNA sequence: TGCGCCAGCAGCCAAGCCAAACGCAGGGGTGTGAACACTGAAGCTTTCTTT. Its translation is CASSQAKRRGVNTEAFF. The J gene is TRBJ1-1, the V gene TRBV4-3, with a weak D call TRBD1 (6 bases). Germline-derived CDR1 and CDR2 are LGHNA and YSLEER. The CDR3 consists of 17 residues. Between the trimmed V and J ends, which lost 1 base and 0 bases, there was a span of 15 bases.

The V call is TRBV6-1, the J call TRBJ2-3, with D possibly matching TRBD1 (6 bases). The ends were cut back, 5 bases at V and 5 bases at J, with 14 bases in the middle. This CDR3 has 14 residues. Per the germline V gene, CDR1 is MNHNS and CDR2 is SASEGT. Here the CDR3 reads CASSRQGIGDTQYF. For the CDR3, the DNA is TGTGCCAGCAGTCGGCAGGGGATTGGAGATACGCAGTATTTT.

The rearrangement uses TRBV14 and TRBJ1-1; possibly TRBD1 for D (5 bases). Per the germline V gene, CDR1 is SGHDN and CDR2 is FVKESK. The V gene lost 1 base and the J gene lost 5 bases, with 8 bases spanning the gap. This CDR3 comprises 13 residues. CDR3 nucleotide sequence: TGTGCCAGCAGCCAAGTTGCAGGGACTGAAGCTTTCTTT. Translating gives CASSQVAGTEAFF.

This clone was detected a few times. J is TRBJ2-7 and V is TRBV6-1, with 11 bases identical to TRBD2. This CDR3 is built from 15 residues. Germline V CDR1 and CDR2: MNHNS, SASEGT. V lost 2 bases and J lost 0; bases outside the gene matches: 0. The CDR3 DNA sequence: TGTGCCAGCAGTGAACTAGCGGGAGGCTCCTACGAGCAGTACTTC. It specifies CASSELAGGSYEQYF.

This clone has more than one count but fewer than ten. This sequence joins TRBV27 and TRBJ2-7; D gene unclear. Trimming pared 8 bases from V and 6 bases from J, leaving 14 bases between. Per germline, CDR1 MNHEY and CDR2 SMNVEV (reference sequence). The CDR3 is 12 residues long. CDR3 in amino acids: CASHDLRGEQYF. Written as DNA, the CDR3 is TGTGCCAGCCACGACCTCCGTGGCGAGCAGTACTTC.

The V and J genes are TRBV11-2 and TRBJ1-1, with 7 bases fitting TRBD1. Per germline, CDR1 SGHAT and CDR2 FQNNGV. V lost 0 bases and J lost 1; bases outside the gene matches: 2. The CDR3 is 15 amino acids. The DNA for the CDR3 is TGTGCCAGCAGCTTAGATTACAGGGGGAACACTGAAGCTTTCTTT. Its protein product is CASSLDYRGNTEAFF.

The genes are TRBV5-4 and TRBJ2-1, with TRBD2 matching over 8 bases. CDR1 is SGHNT, CDR2 YYREEE, per germline (reference sequence). The CDR3 is 15 residues long. The junction had 3 bases not matched to a gene; V was cut back by 0 bases and J by 4 bases. This CDR3 reads CASSLDSGSYNEQFF. The CDR3 DNA follows: TGTGCCAGCAGCTTGGACAGCGGGAGTTACAATGAGCAGTTCTTC.

The J gene is TRBJ1-1, the V gene TRBV27; D is possibly TRBD1 (5 bases). CDR3 length: 13 residues. V dropped 4 bases and J dropped 12 bases, with 18 bases sitting between them. Germline values: CDR1 MNHEY, CDR2 SMNVEV (reference sequence). DNA of the CDR3: TGTGCCAGCAGTTCGCGGGGACTTTATAGAACTTTCTTT. This translates into CASSSRGLYRTFF.

The genes are TRBV7-2 and TRBJ2-2; a weak D match, TRBD1 (5 bases). The CDR3 runs 15 residues. V shed 4 bases and J shed 6 bases, with 15 bases lying between them. Germline-derived CDR1 and CDR2 are SGHTA and FQGNSA. CDR3 bases: TGTGCCAGCAGCTCCAACAGGCTTTTAGCCGGGGAGCTGTTTTTT. The encoded protein is CASSSNRLLAGELFF.